These 8 T cell receptor beta chains share one sample of origin, sequenced in a study of early T cells in non-severe SARS-CoV-2 infection. TCRdb fed the 5' RACE reads into MiXCR, producing one record per CDR3 protein. This table has around 25,000 distinct CDR3 sequences, roughly 4.1% appearing once. The sequenced sample was whole blood. All receptors derive from an adult who was a healthcare worker with PCR-confirmed SARS-CoV-2 infection or an uninfected control (not recorded which).

This clonotype was seen ten or more times. The rearrangement joins TRBV20-1 to TRBJ1-5; 10 nucleotides line up with TRBD1. Germline assignment: CDR1 DFQATT and CDR2 SNEGSKA (reference sequence). J was trimmed by 7 bases and V by 6 bases; bases with no gene match: 12. The CDR3 is made up of 15 amino acids. The CDR3 nucleotides are TGCAGTGCCATTACTCGAGGACAGGGGGGACAGCCCCAGCATTTT. Translated, it gives CSAITRGQGGQPQHF.

This clonotype was detected only a few times. The rearrangement links TRBV7-9 to TRBJ2-3; 11 bases are a match to TRBD2. V shed 4 bases and J 3 bases; nucleotides not matched to a gene: 6. Germline CDR1 and CDR2: SEHNR and FQNEAQ (reference sequence). The CDR3 consists of 16 residues. The CDR3 bases are TGTGCCAGCAGCTCATGGACTAGCGGGCGGACAGATACGCAGTATTTT. It specifies CASSSWTSGRTDTQYF.

This clonotype was seen many times. V and J are TRBV7-2 and TRBJ2-3, with D tentatively TRBD1 or TRBD2 (5 bases each). Germline V gene data show CDR1 as SGHTA and CDR2 as FQGNSA. V was pared by 6 bases and J by 9 bases, with 16 bases between. The CDR3 spans 13 residues. CDR3 residues: CASSFHPGPTQYF. CDR3 sequence (DNA): TGTGCCAGCAGTTTCCACCCGGGGCCCACGCAGTATTTT.

This clonotype showed up just a few times. The genes are TRBV18 and TRBJ2-5; D is uncertain. CDR1 and CDR2 from the germline V gene are KGHSH and LQKENI. Trimming shortened V by 0 bases and J by 5 bases, and 10 bases separated the two germline ends. The length of the CDR3 is 14 residues. The CDR3 here is CASSPPPFPETQYF. The CDR3 coding sequence is TGTGCCAGCTCACCACCTCCTTTTCCGGAGACCCAGTACTTC.

This clonotype was detected ten times or more. The gene calls are TRBV7-9 and TRBJ1-1; D gene ambiguous. Trimming stripped 2 bases from V and 6 bases from J, with 7 bases between. Germline CDR1 is SEHNR and CDR2 is FQNEAQ (reference sequence). The CDR3 has 12 residues. In nucleotides, the CDR3 is TGTGCCAGCAGCTTATCCGTGTCTGAAGCTTTCTTT. It is translated as CASSLSVSEAFF.

The sample holds many counts of this clonotype. The rearrangement joins TRBV9 to TRBJ2-2; D not resolved. V lost 1 base and J 7 bases, leaving 14 bases between the germline ends. The CDR3 runs to 15 residues. CDR1 is SGDLS, CDR2 YYNGEE, per germline. The CDR3 here is CASSVLSETGGELFF. The CDR3 nucleotides are TGTGCCAGCAGCGTATTGAGCGAAACTGGCGGGGAGCTGTTTTTT.

This clonotype is judged medium-sized. The chain couples TRBV2 to TRBJ2-1, with TRBD2 matching 9 bases. This CDR3 spans 15 amino acids. CDR1 is SNHLY, CDR2 FYNNEI, per germline. V lost 2 bases to trimming and J lost 5 bases; unmatched junction nucleotides: 4. CDR3: CASSERTSAHNEQFF. The CDR3 DNA reads TGTGCCAGCAGTGAAAGGACTAGCGCCCACAATGAGCAGTTCTTC.

This clonotype was picked up many times. The V gene is TRBV27, the J gene TRBJ2-1; TRBD1 agrees at 8 bases. V shed 2 bases, J shed 0 bases, and the junction held 3 bases outside the gene matches. The V gene's germline CDR1 is MNHEY and CDR2 SMNVEV (reference sequence). The CDR3 spans 16 residues. CDR3 nucleotide sequence: TGTGCCAGCAGTTTAAGGGGACAGGTCTCCTACAATGAGCAGTTCTTC. It yields the protein CASSLRGQVSYNEQFF.